Reported below is one TCR beta chain. Terminally differentiated effector memory CD45RA+ cells were excluded from the naive CD8 cells, which were CD45RO-negative and positively selected for CCR7. Within Nashville, Tennessee resided all donors, each a Caucasian adult. Generated by immunoSEQ multiplex PCR, the TCRdb table keeps only in-frame clones and is missing some. The sample shows around 2,100,000 clones, just under 95% of them seen only once. These data come from a study of shared clonotypes between healthy human individuals. Trimming removed 4 bases from V and 15 bases from J, with 10 bases in between. CDR1 is MNHEY, CDR2 SVGAGI, per germline. CDR3 size: 11 residues.

The gene calls are TRBV6-5 and TRBJ1-6, with D unresolved. The sequenced material came from naive CD8+ T cells sorted from blood. The origin of this receptor is a man between 18 and 35 years old in good health. The CDR3 nucleotides read TGTGCCAGCAGTTTCCAGGTGAACCTCCACTTT. Protein sequence: CASSFQVNLHF.